This T cell receptor (beta chain) was sequenced in a study of early T cells in non-severe SARS-CoV-2 infection. Using its own MiXCR run on the 5' RACE reads, TCRdb lists one record per CDR3 protein. The profile shows 68,000 or so distinct CDR3 sequences, roughly a tenth of them singletons. This clonotype showed up many times. The CDR3 sequence is 13 residues long. The ends were cut back, 5 bases at V and 5 bases at J, with 10 bases in the middle. Germline V gene lookup returns CDR1 MNHEY and CDR2 SMNVEV (reference sequence). The source is an adult who was a healthcare worker with PCR-confirmed SARS-CoV-2 infection or an uninfected control (not recorded which). This chain joins TRBV27 and TRBJ2-1; perhaps TRBD2 as D (6 bases). The source material was whole blood. CDR3 nucleotides: TGTGCCAGCAGTCCCGGACTAAACAATGAGCAGTTCTTC. Its translation: CASSPGLNNEQFF.